This TCR beta chain derives from a study of blood T cell repertoires in COVID-19. The wider study: T cells, B-cell-depleted T cells, or PBMCs provided the cDNA or gDNA that served as material.

Authors' analysis steps: It was from reference gene primer amplification that nucleated cell counts were estimated. Generated by immunoSEQ multiplex PCR, the TCRdb table keeps only in-frame clones and is missing some. That table is the source of V, J and clone size, and D and trimming were worked out from the DNA. The data hold tens of thousands of clones, with about four fifths observed a single time. This clone was counted once. Sequenced input: peripheral blood. This receptor was taken from a man older than 75 with acute or convalescent COVID-19.

CDR3 nucleotide sequence: TGTGCCAGCAGTGAGGTGGGGAACACTGAAGCTTTCTTT. Protein product: CASSEVGNTEAFF. V and J are TRBV7-9 and TRBJ1-1; D is unresolved. This CDR3 has 13 amino acids. V lost 6 bases, J lost 1 base, and 9 bases lay in between. The germline gives CDR1 SEHNR, CDR2 FQNEAQ (reference sequence).